This TCR beta chain derives from a study of blood T cell repertoires in COVID-19. Study at large: Italy, Spain and the United States were the sources of the convalescent and acute COVID-19 samples.

The CDR3 consists of 15 residues. With V trimmed by 0 bases and J by 6 bases, 7 bases remained unmatched. Germline V gives CDR1 SGHKS, CDR2 YYEKEE (reference sequence). This clone was seen only once. Sequenced by immunoSEQ multiplex PCR; TCRdb stores in-frame clones only, minus some. The sample has about 100,000 clones; 85% to 95% are singletons. This sequence joins TRBV5-5 and TRBJ2-7; 9 nucleotides line up with TRBD2. The sequenced material came from peripheral blood. This TCR was sampled from a man aged 50 to 60 with active COVID-19. CDR3 protein: CASSLVVAGVGEQYF. The CDR3 nucleotides read TGTGCCAGCAGCTTGGTGGTAGCGGGAGTTGGCGAGCAGTACTTC.